This is a list of T cell receptor beta chains from one sample in a study of T cell repertoires in cytomegalovirus infection. No antigen has been identified for these receptors. One entry per CDR3 protein results from TCRdb running MiXCR on the reads. Among nearly 700,000 distinct CDR3 sequences listed, around a third were seen once. Sequenced here: cultured PBMCs, sampled from culture after CMV antigen stimulation. The receptors come from a human donor in good health (CMV status not recorded). Some clones in this sample may be carry-over from other donors' samples. CDR3s include the opening cysteine and the closing phenylalanine or tryptophan. D genes are given only for firm matches. A clone size is listed for some rows: how often the clone was seen (once, few, many), or a class if it is expanded.

d_call	v_call	clone_size	j_call	cdr3_aa	cdr3_nt
NA	TRBV7-2	NA	TRBJ2-5	CASSLDYAQETQYF	TGTGCCAGCAGCCTCGACTACGCACAAGAGACCCAGTACTTC
TRBD2	TRBV7-9	NA	TRBJ2-1	CASSLSRGGYRGWNEQFF	TGTGCCAGCAGCTTATCGCGGGGGGGTTACCGGGGGTGGAATGAGCAGTTCTTC
TRBD2	TRBV12-3/TRBV12-4	NA	TRBJ2-2	CASSRLAGPTGELFF	TGTGCCAGCAGTCGGCTAGCGGGTCCGACCGGGGAGCTGTTTTTT
NA	TRBV15	few	TRBJ1-1	CATSRGRVTEAFF	TGTGCCACCAGCCGGGGGAGAGTCACTGAAGCTTTCTTT
NA	TRBV7-2	many	TRBJ1-1	CASSQITGNTEAFF	TGTGCCAGCAGCCAGATAACAGGGAACACTGAAGCTTTCTTT
NA	TRBV19	few	TRBJ1-5	CASRDSRYLRSNQPQHF	TGTGCCAGTAGGGACAGTAGATACCTCAGAAGCAATCAGCCCCAGCATTTT
NA	TRBV4-1	NA	TRBJ1-6	CASSQSPILGTPLHF	TGCGCCAGCAGCCAGAGCCCCATCTTAGGTACCCCCCTCCACTTT
NA	TRBV7-9	once	TRBJ1-1	CASSLTPRLNTEAFF	TGTGCCAGCAGCCTCACCCCAAGACTGAACACTGAAGCTTTCTTT
NA	TRBV7-2	NA	TRBJ2-7	CASSPRGGPFYEQYF	TGTGCCAGCAGCCCTAGGGGGGGACCTTTTTACGAGCAGTACTTC
NA	TRBV7-2	many	TRBJ1-5	CASSWGPGNQPQHF	TGTGCCAGCAGTTGGGGGCCGGGCAATCAGCCCCAGCATTTT
NA	TRBV19	few	TRBJ2-5	CASSQAGRQETQYF	TGTGCCAGTAGTCAAGCAGGAAGACAAGAGACCCAGTACTTC
TRBD2	TRBV6-5	NA	TRBJ2-7	CATSGGLSYEQYF	TGTGCCACCTCGGGAGGATTATCCTACGAGCAGTACTTC
NA	TRBV7-8	few	TRBJ2-7	CASSLLQRNSYEQYF	TGTGCCAGCAGCTTACTCCAGCGAAACTCCTACGAGCAGTACTTC
TRBD2	TRBV7-2	few	TRBJ2-2	CASTRGGGDTGELFF	TGTGCCAGCACCCGCGGGGGGGGGGACACCGGGGAGCTGTTTTTT
NA	TRBV5-1	NA	TRBJ2-5	CASSLSSPQETQYF	TGCGCCAGCAGCTTGTCGTCTCCCCAAGAGACCCAGTACTTC
NA	TRBV12-3/TRBV12-4	few	TRBJ2-7	CASQEALYEQYF	TGTGCCAGCCAAGAAGCTCTCTACGAGCAGTACTTC
TRBD1	TRBV19	NA	TRBJ2-4	CASSDPDRGLAKNIQYF	TGTGCCAGTAGTGATCCGGACAGGGGGCTAGCCAAAAACATTCAGTACTTC
NA	TRBV4-1	NA	TRBJ2-7	CASSRRSSDSSYEQYF	TGCGCCAGCAGCCGAAGGTCTAGCGATAGCTCCTACGAGCAGTACTTC
TRBD2	TRBV29-1	NA	TRBJ2-3	CSFRRGGSTDTQYF	TGCAGCTTCCGCCGGGGGGGCAGTACAGATACGCAGTATTTT
NA	TRBV28	few	TRBJ1-1	CASSPRDWYDTEAFF	TGTGCCAGCAGCCCGAGGGACTGGTATGACACTGAAGCTTTCTTT
NA	TRBV12-3/TRBV12-4	NA	TRBJ1-1	CASSFKTEAFF	TGTGCCAGCAGTTTCAAAACTGAAGCTTTCTTT
NA	TRBV4-1	NA	TRBJ1-2	CASSQVSGSYGYTF	TGCGCCAGCAGCCAAGTTTCAGGCTCTTATGGCTACACCTTC
TRBD2	TRBV20-1	few	TRBJ2-3	CSARALAGRSDTQYF	TGCAGTGCTAGAGCACTAGCGGGGCGATCAGATACGCAGTATTTT
NA	TRBV20-1	few	TRBJ1-6	CSARDGAAGTLNSPLHF	TGCAGTGCTAGAGATGGAGCTGCCGGGACACTTAATTCACCCCTCCACTTT
NA	TRBV2	NA	TRBJ2-3	CASSIRAPTDTQYF	TGTGCCAGCAGTATCAGGGCCCCCACAGATACGCAGTATTTT
NA	TRBV7-2	NA	TRBJ1-2	CASSPDGGAPRYGYTF	TGTGCCAGCAGCCCCGATGGGGGGGCTCCGCGTTATGGCTACACCTTC
NA	TRBV20-1	NA	TRBJ2-3	CSARGASGQNLDTQYF	TGCAGTGCGAGGGGGGCCTCGGGACAGAATCTAGATACGCAGTATTTT
TRBD1	TRBV20-1	NA	TRBJ2-6	CSASPRDSDSGANVLTF	TGCAGTGCTAGCCCCCGGGACAGTGACTCTGGGGCCAACGTCCTGACTTTC
NA	TRBV6-8	few	TRBJ2-6	CASRPRVGLSGANVLTF	TGTGCCAGCAGGCCGAGGGTGGGGCTCTCTGGGGCCAACGTCCTGACTTTC
NA	TRBV10-1	few	TRBJ2-7	CASSERLGPSYEQYF	TGCGCCAGCAGTGAGAGGCTCGGACCCTCCTACGAGCAGTACTTC
TRBD1	TRBV12-3/TRBV12-4	many	TRBJ1-1	CASSQGTGNTEAFF	TGTGCCAGCAGTCAGGGGACAGGGAACACTGAAGCTTTCTTT